This T cell receptor (beta chain) was retrieved from a study of blood T cell repertoires in COVID-19. On the study more broadly: The United States, Italy and Spain supplied acute and convalescent COVID-19 samples.

Methods used by the authors: Reference gene primer amplification gave estimated nucleated cell counts. Using immunoSEQ multiplex PCR, the repertoire was profiled, and TCRdb retains in-frame clones only, with some absent. V, J and clone size were drawn from that table, and D and trimming were deduced from the DNA. Among hundreds of thousands of clones listed, around 90% were seen once. Donors were grouped by their self-reported clinical history. The germline V gene has CDR1 LNHNV and CDR2 YYDKDF (reference sequence). This CDR3 spans 18 amino acids. The V segment lost 2 bases and the J segment 4 bases; nucleotides outside the gene matches: 11.

The V gene is TRBV15, the J gene TRBJ1-1, with 12 positions matching TRBD1. Sequenced material: PBMCs or T cells enriched from blood (not recorded which). This TCR came from a woman aged 25 to 39 who had recovered from COVID-19. The CDR3 spells CATSRSPRDRGLGTEAFF. DNA for the CDR3: TGTGCCACCAGCAGATCACCTCGGGACAGGGGGCTGGGCACTGAAGCTTTCTTT. Full variable domain (rest looked up from reference TRBV15 and TRBJ1-1): DAMVIQNPRYQVTQFGKPVTLSCSQTLNHNVMYWYQQKSSQAPKLLFHYYDKDFNNEADTPDNFQSRRPNTSFCFLDIRSPGLGDTAMYLCATSRSPRDRGLGTEAFFGQGTRLTVV.